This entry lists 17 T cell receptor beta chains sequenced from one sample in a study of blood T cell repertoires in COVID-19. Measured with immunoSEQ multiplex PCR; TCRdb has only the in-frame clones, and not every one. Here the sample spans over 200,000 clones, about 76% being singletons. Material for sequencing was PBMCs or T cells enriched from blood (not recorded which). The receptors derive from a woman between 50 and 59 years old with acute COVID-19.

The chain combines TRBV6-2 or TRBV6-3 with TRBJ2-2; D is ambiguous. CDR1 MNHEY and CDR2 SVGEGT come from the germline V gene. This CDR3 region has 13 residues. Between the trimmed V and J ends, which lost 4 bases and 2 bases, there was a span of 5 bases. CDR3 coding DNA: TGTGCCAGCAGTTTTAGTAACACCGGGGAGCTGTTTTTT. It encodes CASSFSNTGELFF.

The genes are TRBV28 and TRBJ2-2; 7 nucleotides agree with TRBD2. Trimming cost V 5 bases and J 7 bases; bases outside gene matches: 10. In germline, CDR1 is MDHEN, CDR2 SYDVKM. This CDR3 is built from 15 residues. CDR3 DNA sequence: TGTGCCAGCAGTATCCAAAGCGGGACCGGCGGGGAGCTGTTTTTT. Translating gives CASSIQSGTGGELFF.

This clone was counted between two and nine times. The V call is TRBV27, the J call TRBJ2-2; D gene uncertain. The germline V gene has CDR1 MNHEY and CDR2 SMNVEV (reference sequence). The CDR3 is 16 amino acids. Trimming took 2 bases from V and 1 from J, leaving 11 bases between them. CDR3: CASSLLLGQNTGELFF. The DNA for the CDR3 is TGTGCCAGCAGTTTACTCTTGGGCCAGAACACCGGGGAGCTGTTTTTT.

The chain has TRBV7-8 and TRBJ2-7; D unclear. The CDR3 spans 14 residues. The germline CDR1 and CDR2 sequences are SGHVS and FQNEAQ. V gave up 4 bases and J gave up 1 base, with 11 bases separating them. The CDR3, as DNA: TGTGCCAGCAGCTCAAGCCCCCTGTCCTACGAGCAGTACTTC. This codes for CASSSSPLSYEQYF.

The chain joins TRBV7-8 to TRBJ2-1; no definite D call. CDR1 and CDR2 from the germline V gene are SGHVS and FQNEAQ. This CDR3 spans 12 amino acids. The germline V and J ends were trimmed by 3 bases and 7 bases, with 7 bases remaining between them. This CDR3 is CASSFRMNEQFF. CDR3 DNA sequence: TGTGCCAGCAGCTTCAGGATGAATGAGCAGTTCTTC.

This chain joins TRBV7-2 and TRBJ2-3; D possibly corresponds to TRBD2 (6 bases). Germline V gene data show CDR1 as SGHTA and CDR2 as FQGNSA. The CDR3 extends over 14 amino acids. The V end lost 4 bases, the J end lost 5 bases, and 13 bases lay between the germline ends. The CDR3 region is CASSWASVGDTQYF. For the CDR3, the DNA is TGTGCCAGCAGCTGGGCTAGCGTCGGAGATACGCAGTATTTT.

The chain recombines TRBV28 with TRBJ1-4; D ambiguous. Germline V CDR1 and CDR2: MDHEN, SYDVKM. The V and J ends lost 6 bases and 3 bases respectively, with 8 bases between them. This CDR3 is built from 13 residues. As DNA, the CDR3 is TGTGCCAGCAGACTGGAGGCTAATGAAAAACTGTTTTTT. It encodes CASRLEANEKLFF.

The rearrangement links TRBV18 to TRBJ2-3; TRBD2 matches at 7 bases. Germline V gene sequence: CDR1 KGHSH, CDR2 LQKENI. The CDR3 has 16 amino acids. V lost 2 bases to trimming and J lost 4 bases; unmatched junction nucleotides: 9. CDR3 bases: TGTGCCAGCTCACCAGGTCATGGGGGGGTCGCAGATACGCAGTATTTT. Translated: CASSPGHGGVADTQYF.

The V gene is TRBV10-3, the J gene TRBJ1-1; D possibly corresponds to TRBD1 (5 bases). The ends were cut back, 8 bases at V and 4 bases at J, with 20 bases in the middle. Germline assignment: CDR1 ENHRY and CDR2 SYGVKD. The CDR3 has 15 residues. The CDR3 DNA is TGTGCCATCCGCGAACAGGTGGGGGGGAGCACTGAAGCTTTCTTT. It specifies CAIREQVGGSTEAFF.

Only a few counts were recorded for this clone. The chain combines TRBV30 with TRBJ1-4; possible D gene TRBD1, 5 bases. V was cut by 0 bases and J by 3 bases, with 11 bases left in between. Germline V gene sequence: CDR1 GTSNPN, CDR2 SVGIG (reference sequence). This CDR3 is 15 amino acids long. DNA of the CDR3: TGTGCCTGGAGTGTACAGGTTACCGCTAATGAAAAACTGTTTTTT. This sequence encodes CAWSVQVTANEKLFF.

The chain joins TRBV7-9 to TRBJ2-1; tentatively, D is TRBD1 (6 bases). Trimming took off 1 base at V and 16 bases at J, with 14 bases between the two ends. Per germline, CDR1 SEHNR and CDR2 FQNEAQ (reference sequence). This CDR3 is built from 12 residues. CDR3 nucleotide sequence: TGTGCCAGCAGCTTAGACAGGGTCCGTGAATTCTTC. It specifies CASSLDRVREFF.

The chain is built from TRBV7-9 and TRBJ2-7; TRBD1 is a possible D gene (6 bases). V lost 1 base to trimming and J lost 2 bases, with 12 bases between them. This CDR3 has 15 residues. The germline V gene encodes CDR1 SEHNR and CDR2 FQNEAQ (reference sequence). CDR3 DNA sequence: TGTGCCAGCAGCTTAGGAACAGGGAACCCCTACGAGCAGTACTTC. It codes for CASSLGTGNPYEQYF.

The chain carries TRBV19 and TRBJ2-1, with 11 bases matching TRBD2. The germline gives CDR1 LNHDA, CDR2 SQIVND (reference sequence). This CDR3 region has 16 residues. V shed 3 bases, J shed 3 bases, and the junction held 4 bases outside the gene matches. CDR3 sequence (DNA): TGTGCCAGTAGTATCGTAGCGGGGGGGAGCTACAATGAGCAGTTCTTC. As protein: CASSIVAGGSYNEQFF.

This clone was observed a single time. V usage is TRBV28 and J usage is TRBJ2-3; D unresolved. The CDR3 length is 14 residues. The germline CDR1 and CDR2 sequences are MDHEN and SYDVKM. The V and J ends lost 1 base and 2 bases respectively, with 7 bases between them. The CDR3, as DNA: TGTGCCAGCAGTTTATTTAAAGCCACAGATACGCAGTATTTT. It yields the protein CASSLFKATDTQYF.

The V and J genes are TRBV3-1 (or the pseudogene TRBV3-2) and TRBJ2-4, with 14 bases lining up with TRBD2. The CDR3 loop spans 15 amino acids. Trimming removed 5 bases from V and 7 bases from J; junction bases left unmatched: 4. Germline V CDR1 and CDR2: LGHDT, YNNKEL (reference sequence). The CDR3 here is CASSSTSGGANIQYF. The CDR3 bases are TGTGCCAGCAGCTCGACTAGCGGGGGGGCCAACATTCAGTACTTC.

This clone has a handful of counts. DNA of the CDR3: TGTGCCAGCAGCCTACCTGGGGCCCTTAACTATGGCTACACCTTC. Protein product: CASSLPGALNYGYTF. The chain couples TRBV7-2 to TRBJ1-2; a weak D match, TRBD1 (5 bases). The length of the CDR3 is 15 residues. Deletions cut 5 bases from V and 1 base from J, with 14 bases between. From germline, CDR1 is SGHTA and CDR2 FQGNSA.

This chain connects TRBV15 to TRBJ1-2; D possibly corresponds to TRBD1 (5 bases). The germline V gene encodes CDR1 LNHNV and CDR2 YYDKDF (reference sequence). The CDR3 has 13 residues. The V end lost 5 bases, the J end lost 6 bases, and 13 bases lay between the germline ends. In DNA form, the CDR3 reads TGTGCCACCAGCCCCGCTCAGGGTAATGGCTACACCTTC. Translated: CATSPAQGNGYTF.